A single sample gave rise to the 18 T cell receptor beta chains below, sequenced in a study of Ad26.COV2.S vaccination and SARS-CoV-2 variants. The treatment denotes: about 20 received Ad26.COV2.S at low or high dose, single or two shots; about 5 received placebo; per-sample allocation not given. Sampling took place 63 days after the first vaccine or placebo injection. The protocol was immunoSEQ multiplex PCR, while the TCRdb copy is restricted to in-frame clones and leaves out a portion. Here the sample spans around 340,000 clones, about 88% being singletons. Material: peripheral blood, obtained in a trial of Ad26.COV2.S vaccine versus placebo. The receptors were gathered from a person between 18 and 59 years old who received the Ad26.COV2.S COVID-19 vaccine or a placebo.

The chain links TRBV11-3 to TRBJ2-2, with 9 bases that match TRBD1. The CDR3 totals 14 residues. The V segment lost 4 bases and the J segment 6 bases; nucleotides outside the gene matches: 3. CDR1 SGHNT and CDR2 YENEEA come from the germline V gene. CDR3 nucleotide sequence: TGTGCCAGCAGCTCCGGGACAGGGCCCGGGGAGCTGTTTTTT. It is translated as CASSSGTGPGELFF.

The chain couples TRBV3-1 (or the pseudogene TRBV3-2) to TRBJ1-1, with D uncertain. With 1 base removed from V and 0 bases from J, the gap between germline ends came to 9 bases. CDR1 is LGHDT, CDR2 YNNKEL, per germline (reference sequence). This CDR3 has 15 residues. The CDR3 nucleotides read TGTGCCAGCAGCCAAGCGGACGGCTTGAACACTGAAGCTTTCTTT. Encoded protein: CASSQADGLNTEAFF.

The CDR3 here is CASSRDNYGYTF. CDR3 DNA: TGTGCCAGCAGCCGGGACAATTATGGCTACACCTTC. This chain links TRBV7-3 with TRBJ1-2; a possible D gene is TRBD1 (6 bases). This CDR3 spans 12 amino acids. Trimming pared 5 bases from V and 5 bases from J, leaving 9 bases between. Per the germline V gene, CDR1 is SGHTA and CDR2 is FQGTGA.

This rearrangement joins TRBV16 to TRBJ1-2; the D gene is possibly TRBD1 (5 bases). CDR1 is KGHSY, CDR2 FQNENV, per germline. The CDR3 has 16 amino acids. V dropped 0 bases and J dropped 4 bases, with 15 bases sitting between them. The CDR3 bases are TGTGCCAGCAGCCAATCGGGGCAGCCCAATCTCTATGGCTACACCTTC. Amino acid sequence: CASSQSGQPNLYGYTF.

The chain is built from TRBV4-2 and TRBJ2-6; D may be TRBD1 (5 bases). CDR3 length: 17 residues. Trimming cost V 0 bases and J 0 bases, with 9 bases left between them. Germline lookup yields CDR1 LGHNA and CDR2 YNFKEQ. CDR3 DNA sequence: TGTGCCAGCAGCCAAGATCGCCAGGGCTCTGGGGCCAACGTCCTGACTTTC. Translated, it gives CASSQDRQGSGANVLTF.

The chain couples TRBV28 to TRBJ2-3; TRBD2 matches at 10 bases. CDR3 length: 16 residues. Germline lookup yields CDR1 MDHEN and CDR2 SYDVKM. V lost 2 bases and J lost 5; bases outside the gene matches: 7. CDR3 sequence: CASSLGGLAGVDTQYF. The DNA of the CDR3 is TGTGCCAGCAGTTTAGGGGGGCTAGCGGGAGTAGATACGCAGTATTTT.

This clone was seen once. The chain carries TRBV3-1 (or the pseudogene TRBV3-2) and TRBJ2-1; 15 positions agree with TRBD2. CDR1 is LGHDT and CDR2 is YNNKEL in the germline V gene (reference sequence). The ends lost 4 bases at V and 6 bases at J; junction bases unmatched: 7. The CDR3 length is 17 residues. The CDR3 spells CASSPYWTSGGGNEQFF. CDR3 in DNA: TGTGCCAGCAGCCCCTACTGGACTAGCGGGGGGGGCAATGAGCAGTTCTTC.

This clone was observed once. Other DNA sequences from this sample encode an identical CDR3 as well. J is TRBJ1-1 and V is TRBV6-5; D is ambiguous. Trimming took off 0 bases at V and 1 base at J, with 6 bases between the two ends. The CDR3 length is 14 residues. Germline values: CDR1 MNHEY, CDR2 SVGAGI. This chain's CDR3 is CASSYSTGNTEAFF. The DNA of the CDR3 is TGTGCCAGCAGTTACTCGACGGGGAACACTGAAGCTTTCTTT.

CDR3 sequence: CASSPGGAAKNIQYF. In DNA form, the CDR3 reads TGTGCCAGTAGCCCAGGGGGCGCCGCCAAAAACATTCAGTACTTC. This chain connects TRBV19 to TRBJ2-4; TRBD1 matches at 8 bases. This CDR3 region has 15 residues. CDR1 and CDR2 (germline): LNHDA, SQIVND (reference sequence). The V segment lost 6 bases and the J segment 1 base; nucleotides outside the gene matches: 5.

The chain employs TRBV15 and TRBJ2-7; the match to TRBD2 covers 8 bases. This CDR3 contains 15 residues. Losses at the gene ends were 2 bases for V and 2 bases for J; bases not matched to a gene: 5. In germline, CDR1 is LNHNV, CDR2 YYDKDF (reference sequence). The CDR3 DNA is TGTGCCACCAGCAGAATAGCGGGAACCCCCTACGAGCAGTACTTC. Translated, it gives CATSRIAGTPYEQYF.

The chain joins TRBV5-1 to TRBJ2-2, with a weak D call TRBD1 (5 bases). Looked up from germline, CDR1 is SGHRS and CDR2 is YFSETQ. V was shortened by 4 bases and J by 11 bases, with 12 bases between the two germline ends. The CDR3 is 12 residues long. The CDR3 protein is CASSPGSIELFF. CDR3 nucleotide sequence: TGCGCCAGCAGCCCAGGGTCGATAGAGCTGTTTTTT. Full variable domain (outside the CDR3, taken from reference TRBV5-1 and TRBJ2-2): KAGVTQTPRYLIKTRGQQVTLSCSPISGHRSVSWYQQTPGQGLQFLFEYFSETQRNKGNFPGRFSGRQFSNSRSEMNVSTLELGDSALYLCASSPGSIELFFGEGSRLTVL.

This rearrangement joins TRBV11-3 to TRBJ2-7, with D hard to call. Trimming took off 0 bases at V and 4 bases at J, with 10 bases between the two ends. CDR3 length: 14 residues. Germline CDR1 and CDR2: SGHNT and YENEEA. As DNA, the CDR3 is TGTGCCAGCAGCTTAGATCCGAGGAGTTACGAGCAGTACTTC. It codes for CASSLDPRSYEQYF. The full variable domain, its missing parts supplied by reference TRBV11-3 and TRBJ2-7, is EAGVVQSPRYKIIEKKQPVAFWCNPISGHNTLYWYLQNLGQGPELLIRYENEEAVDDSQLPKDRFSAERLKGVDSTLKIQPAELGDSAVYLCASSLDPRSYEQYFGPGTRLTVT.

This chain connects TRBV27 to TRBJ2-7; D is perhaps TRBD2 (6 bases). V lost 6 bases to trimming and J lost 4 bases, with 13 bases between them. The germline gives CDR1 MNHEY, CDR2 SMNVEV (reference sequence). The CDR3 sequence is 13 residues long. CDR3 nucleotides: TGTGCCAGCAGCCCCGGGCTAGCGTACGAGCAGTACTTC. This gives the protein CASSPGLAYEQYF.

The CDR3: CASSQDFRGRGHTEAFF. The CDR3 coding sequence is TGTGCCAGCAGCCAAGATTTCCGGGGTCGGGGTCACACTGAAGCTTTCTTT. The V and J genes are TRBV3-1 (or the pseudogene TRBV3-2) and TRBJ1-1; D is unresolved. Germline loops: CDR1 LGHDT, CDR2 YNNKEL (reference sequence). Deletions cut 0 bases from V and 3 bases from J, with 17 bases between. The CDR3 spans 17 residues.

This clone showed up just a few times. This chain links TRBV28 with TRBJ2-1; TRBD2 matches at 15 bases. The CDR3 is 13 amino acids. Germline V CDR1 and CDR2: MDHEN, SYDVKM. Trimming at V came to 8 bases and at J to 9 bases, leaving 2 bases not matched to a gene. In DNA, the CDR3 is TGTGCCAGCGGACTAGCGGGAGGGCGTGAGCAGTTCTTC. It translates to CASGLAGGREQFF.

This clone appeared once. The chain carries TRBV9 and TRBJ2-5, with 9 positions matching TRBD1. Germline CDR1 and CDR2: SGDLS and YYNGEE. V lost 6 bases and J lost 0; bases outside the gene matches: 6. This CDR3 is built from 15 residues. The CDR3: CASNPGQGYQETQYF. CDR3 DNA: TGTGCCAGCAACCCTGGACAGGGGTACCAAGAGACCCAGTACTTC.

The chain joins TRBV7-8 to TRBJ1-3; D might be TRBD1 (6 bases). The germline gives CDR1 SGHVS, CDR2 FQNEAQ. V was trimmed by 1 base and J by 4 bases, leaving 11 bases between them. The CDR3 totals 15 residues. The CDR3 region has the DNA TGTGCCAGCAGCTTAGGACGGGACACAGGAAACACCATATATTTT. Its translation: CASSLGRDTGNTIYF.

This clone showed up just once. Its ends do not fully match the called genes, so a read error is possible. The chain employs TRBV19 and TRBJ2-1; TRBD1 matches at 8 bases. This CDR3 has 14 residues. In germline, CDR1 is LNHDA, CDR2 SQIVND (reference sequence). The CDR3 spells CASSVDRGRNEQFF. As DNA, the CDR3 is TGTGCCAGTAGTGTAGACAGGGGTAGGAATGAGCAGTTCTTC.